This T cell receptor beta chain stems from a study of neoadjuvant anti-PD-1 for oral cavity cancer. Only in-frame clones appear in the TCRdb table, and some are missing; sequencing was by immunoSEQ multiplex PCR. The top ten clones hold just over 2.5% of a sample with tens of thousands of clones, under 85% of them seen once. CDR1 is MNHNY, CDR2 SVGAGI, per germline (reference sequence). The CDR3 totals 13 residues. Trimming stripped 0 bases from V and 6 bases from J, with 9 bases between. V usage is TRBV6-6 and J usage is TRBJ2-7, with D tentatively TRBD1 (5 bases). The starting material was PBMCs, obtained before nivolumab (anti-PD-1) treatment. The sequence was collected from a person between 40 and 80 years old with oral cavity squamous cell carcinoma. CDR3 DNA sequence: TGTGCCAGCAGTTACTCTCCCAGGGCCGAGCAGTACTTC. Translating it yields CASSYSPRAEQYF.